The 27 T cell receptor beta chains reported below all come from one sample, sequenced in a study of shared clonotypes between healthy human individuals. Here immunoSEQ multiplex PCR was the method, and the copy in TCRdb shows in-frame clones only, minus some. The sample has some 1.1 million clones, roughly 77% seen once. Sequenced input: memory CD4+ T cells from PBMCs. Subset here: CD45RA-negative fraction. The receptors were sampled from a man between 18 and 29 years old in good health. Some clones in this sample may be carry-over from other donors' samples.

For the CDR3, the DNA is TGTGCCAGCAGCTCACCACAGGGCTACTATGGCTACACCTTC. Its protein product is CASSSPQGYYGYTF. This chain joins TRBV11-2 and TRBJ1-2; weak D call: TRBD1 (6 bases). CDR1 is SGHAT, CDR2 FQNNGV, per germline. The CDR3 consists of 14 residues. V gave up 4 bases and J gave up 3 bases, with 12 bases separating them.

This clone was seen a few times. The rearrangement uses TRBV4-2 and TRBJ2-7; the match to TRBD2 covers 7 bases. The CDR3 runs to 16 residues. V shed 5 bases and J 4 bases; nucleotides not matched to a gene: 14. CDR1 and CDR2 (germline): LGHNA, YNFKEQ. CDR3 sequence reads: CASSLETGTMTYEQYF. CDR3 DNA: TGTGCCAGCAGCTTAGAAACCGGGACTATGACTTACGAGCAGTACTTC.

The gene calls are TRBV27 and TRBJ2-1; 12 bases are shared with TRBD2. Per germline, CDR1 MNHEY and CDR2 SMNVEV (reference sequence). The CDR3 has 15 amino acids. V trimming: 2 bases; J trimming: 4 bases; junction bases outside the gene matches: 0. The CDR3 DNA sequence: TGTGCCAGCAGTTTACTAGCGGGAGGGTACAATGAGCAGTTCTTC. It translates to CASSLLAGGYNEQFF.

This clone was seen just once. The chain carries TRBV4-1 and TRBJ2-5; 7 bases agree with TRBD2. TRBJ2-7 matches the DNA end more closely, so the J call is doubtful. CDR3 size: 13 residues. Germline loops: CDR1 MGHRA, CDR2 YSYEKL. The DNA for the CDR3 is TGCGCCAGCAGCCGTGGGACTAACTACGAGCAGTACTTC. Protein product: CASSRGTNYEQYF.

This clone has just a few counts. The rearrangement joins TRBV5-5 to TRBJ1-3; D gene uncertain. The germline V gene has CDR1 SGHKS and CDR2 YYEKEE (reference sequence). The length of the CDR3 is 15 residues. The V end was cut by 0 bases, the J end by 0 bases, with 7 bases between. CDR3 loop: CASSLAGYSGNTIYF. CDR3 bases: TGTGCCAGCAGCTTGGCTGGTTACTCTGGAAACACCATATATTTT.

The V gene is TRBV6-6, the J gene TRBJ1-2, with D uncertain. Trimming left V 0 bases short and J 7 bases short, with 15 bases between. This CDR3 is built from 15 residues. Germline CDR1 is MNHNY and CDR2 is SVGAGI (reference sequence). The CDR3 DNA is TGTGCCAGCAGTTACTCTAGCCCAGGTCGCGGTGGCTACACCTTC. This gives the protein CASSYSSPGRGGYTF.

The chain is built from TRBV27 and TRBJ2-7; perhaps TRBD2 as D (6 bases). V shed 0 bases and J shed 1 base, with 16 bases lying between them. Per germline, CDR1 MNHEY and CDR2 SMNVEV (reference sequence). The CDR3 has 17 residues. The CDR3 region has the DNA TGTGCCAGCAGTTTATCCCCCAGCCAAGGGAGGTCCTACGAGCAGTACTTC. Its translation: CASSLSPSQGRSYEQYF.

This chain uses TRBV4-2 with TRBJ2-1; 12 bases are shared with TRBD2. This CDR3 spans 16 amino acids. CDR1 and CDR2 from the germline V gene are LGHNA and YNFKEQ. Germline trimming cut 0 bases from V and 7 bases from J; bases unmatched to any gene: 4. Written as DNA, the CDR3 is TGTGCCAGCAGCCAAGAGAGGCTAGCGGGAGGGAATGAGCAGTTCTTC. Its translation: CASSQERLAGGNEQFF.

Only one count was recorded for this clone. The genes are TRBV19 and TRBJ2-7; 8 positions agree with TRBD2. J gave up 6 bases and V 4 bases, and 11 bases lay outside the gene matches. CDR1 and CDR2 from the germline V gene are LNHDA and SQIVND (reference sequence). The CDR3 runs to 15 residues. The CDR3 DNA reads TGTGCCAGTAGTACGAGGACTAGCCGGGTCTCCGAGCAGTACTTC. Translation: CASSTRTSRVSEQYF.

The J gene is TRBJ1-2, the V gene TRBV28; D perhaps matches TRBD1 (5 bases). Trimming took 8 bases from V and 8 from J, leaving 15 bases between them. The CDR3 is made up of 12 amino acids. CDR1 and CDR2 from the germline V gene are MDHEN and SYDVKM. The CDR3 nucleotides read TGTGCCAGCCACAGGAGGGGAACGGGCTACACCTTC. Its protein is CASHRRGTGYTF.

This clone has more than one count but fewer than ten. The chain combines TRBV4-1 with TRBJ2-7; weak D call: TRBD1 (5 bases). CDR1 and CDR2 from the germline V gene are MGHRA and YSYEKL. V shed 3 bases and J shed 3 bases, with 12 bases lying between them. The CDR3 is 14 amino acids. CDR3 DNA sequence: TGCGCCAGCAGCCATCTCGTCCAGGGCTACGAGCAGTACTTC. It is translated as CASSHLVQGYEQYF.

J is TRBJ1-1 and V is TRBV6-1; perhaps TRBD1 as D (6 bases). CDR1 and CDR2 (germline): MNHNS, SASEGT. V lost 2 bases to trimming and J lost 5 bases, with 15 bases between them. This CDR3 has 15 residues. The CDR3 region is CASSESGGRYTEAFF. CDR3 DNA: TGTGCCAGCAGTGAATCGGGGGGCAGATATACTGAAGCTTTCTTT.

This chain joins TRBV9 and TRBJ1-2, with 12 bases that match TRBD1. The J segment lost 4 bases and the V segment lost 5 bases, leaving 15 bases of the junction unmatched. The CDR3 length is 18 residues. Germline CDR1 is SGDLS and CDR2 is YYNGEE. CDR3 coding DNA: TGTGCCAGCAGTGATATGACATCGCCGGGACAGGGGGCCTATGGCTACACCTTC. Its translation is CASSDMTSPGQGAYGYTF.

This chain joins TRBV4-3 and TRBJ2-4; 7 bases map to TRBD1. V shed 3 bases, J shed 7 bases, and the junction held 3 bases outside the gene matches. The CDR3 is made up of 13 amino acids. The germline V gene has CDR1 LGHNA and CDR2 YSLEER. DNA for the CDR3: TGCGCCAGCAGCCAGGGACAGATGAACATTCAGTACTTC. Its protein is CASSQGQMNIQYF.

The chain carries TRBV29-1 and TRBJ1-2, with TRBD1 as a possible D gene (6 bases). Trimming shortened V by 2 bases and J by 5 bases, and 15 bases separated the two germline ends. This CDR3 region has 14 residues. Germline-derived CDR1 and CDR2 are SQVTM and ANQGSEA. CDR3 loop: CSVEIQGSYYGYTF. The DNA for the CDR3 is TGCAGCGTTGAAATACAGGGAAGTTATTATGGCTACACCTTC. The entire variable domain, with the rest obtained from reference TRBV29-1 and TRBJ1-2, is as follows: SAVISQKPSRDICQRGTSLTIQCQVDSQVTMMFWYRQQPGQSLTLIATANQGSEATYESGFVIDKFPISRPNLTFSTLTVSNMSPEDSSIYLCSVEIQGSYYGYTFGSGTRLTVV.

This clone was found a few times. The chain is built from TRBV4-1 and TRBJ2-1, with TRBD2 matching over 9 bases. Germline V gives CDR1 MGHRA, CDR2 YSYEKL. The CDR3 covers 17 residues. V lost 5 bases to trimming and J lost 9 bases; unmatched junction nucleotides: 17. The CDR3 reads CASSMEVLAGSYGEQFF. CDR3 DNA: TGCGCCAGCAGCATGGAAGTCCTAGCGGGGTCCTACGGTGAGCAGTTCTTC.

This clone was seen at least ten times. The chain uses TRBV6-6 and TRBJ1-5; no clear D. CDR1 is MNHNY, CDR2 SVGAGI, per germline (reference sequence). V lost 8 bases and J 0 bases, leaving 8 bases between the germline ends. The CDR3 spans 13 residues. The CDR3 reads CASGQVSNQPQHF. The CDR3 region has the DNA TGTGCCAGCGGGCAGGTTAGCAATCAGCCCCAGCATTTT.

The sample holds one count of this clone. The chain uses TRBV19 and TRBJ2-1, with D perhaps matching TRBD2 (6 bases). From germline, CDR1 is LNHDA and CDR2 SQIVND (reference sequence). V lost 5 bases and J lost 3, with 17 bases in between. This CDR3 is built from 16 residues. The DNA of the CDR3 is TGTGCCAGTAGTTTTCTCCGACTAGTCTACTACAATGAGCAGTTCTTC. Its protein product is CASSFLRLVYYNEQFF.

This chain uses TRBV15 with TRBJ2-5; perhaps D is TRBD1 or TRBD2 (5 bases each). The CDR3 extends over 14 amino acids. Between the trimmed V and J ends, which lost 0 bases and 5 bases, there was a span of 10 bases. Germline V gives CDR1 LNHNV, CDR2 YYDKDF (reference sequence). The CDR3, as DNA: TGTGCCACCAGCAGAGAACCCGGGACCGAGACCCAGTACTTC. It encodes CATSREPGTETQYF.

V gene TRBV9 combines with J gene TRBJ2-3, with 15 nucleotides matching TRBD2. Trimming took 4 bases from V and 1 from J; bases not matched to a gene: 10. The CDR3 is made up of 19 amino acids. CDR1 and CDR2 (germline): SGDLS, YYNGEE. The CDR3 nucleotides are TGTGCCAGCAGCAGTACCGGGACTAGCGGGAGGATGGGCACAGATACGCAGTATTTT. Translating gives CASSSTGTSGRMGTDTQYF.

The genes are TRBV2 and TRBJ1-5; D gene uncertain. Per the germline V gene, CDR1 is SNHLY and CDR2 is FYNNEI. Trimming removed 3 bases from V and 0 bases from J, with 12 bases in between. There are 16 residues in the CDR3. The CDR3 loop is CASSEAASYSNQPQHF. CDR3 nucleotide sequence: TGTGCCAGCAGTGAGGCGGCATCATATAGCAATCAGCCCCAGCATTTT.

CDR3: CASSLVPTLNTKNIQYF. CDR3 in DNA: TGTGCCAGCAGCTTAGTGCCAACCCTTAACACCAAAAACATTCAGTACTTC. V is TRBV7-9 and J is TRBJ2-4; D remains ambiguous. This CDR3 has 17 residues. The V gene lost 1 base and the J gene lost 2 bases, with 15 bases spanning the gap. The germline V gene has CDR1 SEHNR and CDR2 FQNEAQ (reference sequence).

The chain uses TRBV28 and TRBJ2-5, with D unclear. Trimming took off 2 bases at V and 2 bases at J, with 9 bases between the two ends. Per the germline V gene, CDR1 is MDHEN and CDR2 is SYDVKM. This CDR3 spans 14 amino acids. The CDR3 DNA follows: TGTGCCAGCAGTTTAAGGTGGGCGCAAGAGACCCAGTACTTC. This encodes CASSLRWAQETQYF.

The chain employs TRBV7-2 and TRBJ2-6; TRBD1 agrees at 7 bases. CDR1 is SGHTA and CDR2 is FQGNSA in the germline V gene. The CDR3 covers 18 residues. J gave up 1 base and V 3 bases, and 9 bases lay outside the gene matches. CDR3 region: CASSFEHRTGSGANVLTF. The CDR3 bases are TGTGCCAGCAGCTTCGAACACCGGACAGGATCTGGGGCCAACGTCCTGACTTTC.

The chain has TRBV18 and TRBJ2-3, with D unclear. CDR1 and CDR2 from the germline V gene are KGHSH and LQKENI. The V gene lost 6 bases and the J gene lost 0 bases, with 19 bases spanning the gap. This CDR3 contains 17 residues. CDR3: CASSYTLRPRSTDTQYF. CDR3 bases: TGTGCCAGCTCCTATACTTTGCGCCCACGGAGCACAGATACGCAGTATTTT.

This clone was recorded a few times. In DNA form, the CDR3 reads TGTGCCAGCAGCTTTAATCAGGACACTGAAGCTTTCTTT. Amino acid sequence: CASSFNQDTEAFF. The J gene is TRBJ1-1, the V gene TRBV5-6; D uncertain. V lost 2 bases to trimming and J lost 3 bases, with 8 bases between them. Germline CDR1 and CDR2: SGHDT and YYEEEE. This CDR3 region has 13 residues.

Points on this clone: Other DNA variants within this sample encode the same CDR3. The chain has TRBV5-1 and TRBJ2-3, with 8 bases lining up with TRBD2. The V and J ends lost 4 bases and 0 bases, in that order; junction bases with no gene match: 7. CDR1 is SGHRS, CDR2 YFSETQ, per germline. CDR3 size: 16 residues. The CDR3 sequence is CASSLGLAASTDTQYF. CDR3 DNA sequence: TGCGCCAGCAGCCTCGGACTAGCAGCTAGCACAGATACGCAGTATTTT.